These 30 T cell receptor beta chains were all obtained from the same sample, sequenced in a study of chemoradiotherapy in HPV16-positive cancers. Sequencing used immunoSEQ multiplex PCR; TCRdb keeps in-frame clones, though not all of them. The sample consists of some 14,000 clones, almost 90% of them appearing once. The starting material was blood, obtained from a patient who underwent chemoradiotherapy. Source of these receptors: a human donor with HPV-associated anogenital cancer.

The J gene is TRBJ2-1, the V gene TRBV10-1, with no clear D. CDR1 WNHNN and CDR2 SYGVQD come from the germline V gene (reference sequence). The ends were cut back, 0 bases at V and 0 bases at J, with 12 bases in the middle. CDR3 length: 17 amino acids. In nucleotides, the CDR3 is TGCGCCAGCAGTGAGTCCGGCTATTTTAGCTCCTACAATGAGCAGTTCTTC. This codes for CASSESGYFSSYNEQFF.

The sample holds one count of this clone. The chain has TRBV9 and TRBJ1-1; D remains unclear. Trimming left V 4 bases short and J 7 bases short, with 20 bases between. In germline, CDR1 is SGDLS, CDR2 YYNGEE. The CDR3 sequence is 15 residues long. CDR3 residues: CASSSYGTVEGEAFF. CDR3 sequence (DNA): TGTGCCAGCAGCTCGTATGGTACGGTAGAAGGTGAAGCTTTCTTT.

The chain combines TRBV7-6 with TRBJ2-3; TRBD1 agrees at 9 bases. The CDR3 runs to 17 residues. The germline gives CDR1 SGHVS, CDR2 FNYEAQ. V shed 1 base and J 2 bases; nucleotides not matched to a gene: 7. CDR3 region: CASSLEPGTGHTDTQYF. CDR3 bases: TGTGCCAGCAGCTTAGAGCCAGGGACAGGGCACACAGATACGCAGTATTTT.

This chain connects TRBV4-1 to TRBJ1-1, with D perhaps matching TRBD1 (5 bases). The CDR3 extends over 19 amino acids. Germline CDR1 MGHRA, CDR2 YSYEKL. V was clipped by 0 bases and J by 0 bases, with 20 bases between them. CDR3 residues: CASSQEKSGTGRLNTEAFF. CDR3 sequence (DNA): TGCGCCAGCAGCCAAGAAAAGTCGGGTACGGGGCGGCTGAACACTGAAGCTTTCTTT.

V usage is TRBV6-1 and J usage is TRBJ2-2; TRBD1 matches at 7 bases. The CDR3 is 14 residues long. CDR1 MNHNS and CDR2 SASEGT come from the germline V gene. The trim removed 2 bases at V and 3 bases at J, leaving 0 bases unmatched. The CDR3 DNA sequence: TGTGCCAGCAGTGAACAGGGGGACACCGGGGAGCTGTTTTTT. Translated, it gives CASSEQGDTGELFF.

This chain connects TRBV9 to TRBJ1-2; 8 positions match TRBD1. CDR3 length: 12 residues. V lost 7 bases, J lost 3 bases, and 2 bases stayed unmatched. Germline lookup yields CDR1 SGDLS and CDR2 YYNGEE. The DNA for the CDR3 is TGTGCCAGCTCAGGGGGCTACTATGGCTACACCTTC. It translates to CASSGGYYGYTF.

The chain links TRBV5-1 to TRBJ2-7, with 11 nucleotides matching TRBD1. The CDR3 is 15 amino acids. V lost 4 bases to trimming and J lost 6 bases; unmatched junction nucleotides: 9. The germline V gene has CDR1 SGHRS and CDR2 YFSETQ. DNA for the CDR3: TGCGCCAGCAGCCCAGAACCGGGACAGGGGGGCGAGCAGTACTTC. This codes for CASSPEPGQGGEQYF. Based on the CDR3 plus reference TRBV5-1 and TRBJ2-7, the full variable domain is KAGVTQTPRYLIKTRGQQVTLSCSPISGHRSVSWYQQTPGQGLQFLFEYFSETQRNKGNFPGRFSGRQFSNSRSEMNVSTLELGDSALYLCASSPEPGQGGEQYFGPGTRLTVT.

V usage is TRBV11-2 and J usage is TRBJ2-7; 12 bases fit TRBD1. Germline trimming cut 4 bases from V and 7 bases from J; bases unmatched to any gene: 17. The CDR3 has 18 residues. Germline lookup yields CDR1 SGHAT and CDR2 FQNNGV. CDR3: CASSSNRGQGAHFGEQYF. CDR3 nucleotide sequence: TGTGCCAGCAGCTCGAACCGGGGACAGGGGGCCCACTTCGGGGAGCAGTACTTC.

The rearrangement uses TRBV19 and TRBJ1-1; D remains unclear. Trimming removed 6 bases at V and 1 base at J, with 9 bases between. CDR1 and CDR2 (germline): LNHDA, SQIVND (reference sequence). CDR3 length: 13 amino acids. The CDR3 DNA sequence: TGTGCCAGTAGAGTTCGGGGGAACACTGAAGCTTTCTTT. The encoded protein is CASRVRGNTEAFF. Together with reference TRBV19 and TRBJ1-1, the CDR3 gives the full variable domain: DGGITQSPKYLFRKEGQNVTLSCEQNLNHDAMYWYRQDPGQGLRLIYYSQIVNDFQKGDIAEGYSVSREKKESFPLTVTSAQKNPTAFYLCASRVRGNTEAFFGQGTRLTVV.

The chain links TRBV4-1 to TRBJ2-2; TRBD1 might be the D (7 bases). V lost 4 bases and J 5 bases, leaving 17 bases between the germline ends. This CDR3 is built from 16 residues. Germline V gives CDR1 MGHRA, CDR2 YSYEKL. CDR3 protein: CASSLTRGASTGELFF. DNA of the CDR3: TGCGCCAGCAGCCTTACCAGGGGGGCGAGTACCGGGGAGCTGTTTTTT.

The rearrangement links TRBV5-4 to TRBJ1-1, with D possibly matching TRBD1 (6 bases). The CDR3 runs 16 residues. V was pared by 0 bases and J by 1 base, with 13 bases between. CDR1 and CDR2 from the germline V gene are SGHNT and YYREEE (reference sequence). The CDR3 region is CASSLVAGAGNTEAFF. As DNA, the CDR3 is TGTGCCAGCAGCTTGGTAGCGGGGGCGGGGAACACTGAAGCTTTCTTT.

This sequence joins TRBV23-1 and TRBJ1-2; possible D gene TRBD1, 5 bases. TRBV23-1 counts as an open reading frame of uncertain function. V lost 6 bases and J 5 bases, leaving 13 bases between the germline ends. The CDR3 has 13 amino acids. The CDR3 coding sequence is TGCGCCAGCAGCCAAGTGGGGACGTATGGCTACACCTTC. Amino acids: CASSQVGTYGYTF.

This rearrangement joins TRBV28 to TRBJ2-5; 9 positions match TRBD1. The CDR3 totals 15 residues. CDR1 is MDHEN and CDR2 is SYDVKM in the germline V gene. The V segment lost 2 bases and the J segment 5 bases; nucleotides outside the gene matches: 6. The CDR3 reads CASSLVGQGMETQYF. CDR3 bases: TGTGCCAGCAGTTTAGTGGGACAGGGTATGGAGACCCAGTACTTC.

The CDR3: CASSMGTLEAFF. The DNA for the CDR3 is TGTGCCAGTAGTATGGGGACACTGGAAGCTTTCTTT. The J gene is TRBJ1-1, the V gene TRBV19; maybe TRBD1 (6 bases). Germline-derived CDR1 and CDR2 are LNHDA and SQIVND (reference sequence). The CDR3 has 12 amino acids. Trimming pared 3 bases from V and 8 bases from J, leaving 10 bases between. Supplemented by reference TRBV19 and TRBJ1-1, the full variable domain reads DGGITQSPKYLFRKEGQNVTLSCEQNLNHDAMYWYRQDPGQGLRLIYYSQIVNDFQKGDIAEGYSVSREKKESFPLTVTSAQKNPTAFYLCASSMGTLEAFFGQGTRLTVV.

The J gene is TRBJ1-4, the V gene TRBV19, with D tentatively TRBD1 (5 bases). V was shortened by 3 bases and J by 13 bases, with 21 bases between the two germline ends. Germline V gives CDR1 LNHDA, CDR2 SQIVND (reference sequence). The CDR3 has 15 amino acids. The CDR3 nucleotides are TGTGCCAGTAGTATTGGGTCAAGGGGCCTTGGTGGACTGTTTTTT. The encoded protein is CASSIGSRGLGGLFF.

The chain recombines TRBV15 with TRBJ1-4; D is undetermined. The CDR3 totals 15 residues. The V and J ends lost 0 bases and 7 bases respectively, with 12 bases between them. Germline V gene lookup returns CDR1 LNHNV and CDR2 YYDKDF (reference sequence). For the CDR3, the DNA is TGTGCCACCAGCAGAGATCTCAGCGCAGCTGAAAAACTGTTTTTT. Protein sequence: CATSRDLSAAEKLFF.

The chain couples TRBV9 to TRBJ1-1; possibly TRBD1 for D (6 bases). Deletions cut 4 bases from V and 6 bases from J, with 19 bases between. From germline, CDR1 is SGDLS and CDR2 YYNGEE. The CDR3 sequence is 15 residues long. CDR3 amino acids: CASSPGGLGLSEAFF. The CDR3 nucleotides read TGTGCCAGCAGCCCCGGGGGGCTGGGGTTATCTGAAGCTTTCTTT.

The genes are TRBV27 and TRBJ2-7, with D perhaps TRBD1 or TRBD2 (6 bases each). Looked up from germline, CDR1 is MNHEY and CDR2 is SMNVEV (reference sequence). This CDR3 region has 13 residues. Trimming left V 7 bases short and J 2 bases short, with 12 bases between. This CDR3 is CASTRGDTYEQYF. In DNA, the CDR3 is TGTGCCAGCACTAGGGGGGATACCTACGAGCAGTACTTC.

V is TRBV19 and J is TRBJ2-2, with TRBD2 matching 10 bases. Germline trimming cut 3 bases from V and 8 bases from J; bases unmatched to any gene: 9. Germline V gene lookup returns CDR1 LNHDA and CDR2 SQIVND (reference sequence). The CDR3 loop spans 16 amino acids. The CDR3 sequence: CASSILAGVFRGELFF. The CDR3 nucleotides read TGTGCCAGTAGTATCCTAGCGGGAGTATTTCGTGGGGAGCTGTTTTTT.

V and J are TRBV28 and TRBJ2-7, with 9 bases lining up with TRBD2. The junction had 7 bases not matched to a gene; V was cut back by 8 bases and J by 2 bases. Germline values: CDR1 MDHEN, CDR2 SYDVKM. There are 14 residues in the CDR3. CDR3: CASGRRLAAYEQYF. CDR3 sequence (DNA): TGTGCCAGCGGCCGGAGACTAGCGGCCTACGAGCAGTACTTC.

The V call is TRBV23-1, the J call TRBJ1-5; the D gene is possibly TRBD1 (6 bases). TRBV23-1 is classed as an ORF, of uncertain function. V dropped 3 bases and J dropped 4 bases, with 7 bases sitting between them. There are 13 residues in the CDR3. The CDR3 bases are TGCGCCAGCAGTCACAGGGGAAATCAGCCCCAGCATTTT. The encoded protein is CASSHRGNQPQHF.

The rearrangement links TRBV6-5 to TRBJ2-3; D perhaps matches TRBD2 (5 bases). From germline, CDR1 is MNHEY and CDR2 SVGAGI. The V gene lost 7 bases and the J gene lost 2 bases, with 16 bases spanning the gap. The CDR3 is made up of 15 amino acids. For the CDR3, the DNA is TGTGCCAGCAAAAAGACTAACCTAGACACAGATACGCAGTATTTT. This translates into CASKKTNLDTDTQYF.

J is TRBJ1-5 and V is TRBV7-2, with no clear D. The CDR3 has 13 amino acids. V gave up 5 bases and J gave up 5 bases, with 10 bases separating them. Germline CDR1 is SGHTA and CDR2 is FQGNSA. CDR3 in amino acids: CASSPSFYQPQHF. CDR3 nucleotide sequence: TGTGCCAGCAGCCCTAGCTTTTATCAGCCCCAGCATTTT.

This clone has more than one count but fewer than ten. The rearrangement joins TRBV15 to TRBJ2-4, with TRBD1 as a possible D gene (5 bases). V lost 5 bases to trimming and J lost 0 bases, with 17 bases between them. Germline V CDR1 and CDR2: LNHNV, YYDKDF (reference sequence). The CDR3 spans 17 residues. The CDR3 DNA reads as TGTGCCACCAGCGTAGGATCACCGACAGTAGCCAAAAACATTCAGTACTTC. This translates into CATSVGSPTVAKNIQYF.

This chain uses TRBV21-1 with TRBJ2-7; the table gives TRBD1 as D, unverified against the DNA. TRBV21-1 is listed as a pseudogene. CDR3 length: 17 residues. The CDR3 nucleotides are TGTGCCAGCAGCAAAAGCGGGCCGGGACAGGGGGTCTACGAGCAGTACTTC. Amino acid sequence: CASSKSGPGQGVYEQYF.

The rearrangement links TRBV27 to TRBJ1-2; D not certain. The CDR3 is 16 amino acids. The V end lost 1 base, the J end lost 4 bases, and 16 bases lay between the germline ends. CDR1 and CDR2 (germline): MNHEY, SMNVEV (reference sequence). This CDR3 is CASSLLVGNYVYGYTF. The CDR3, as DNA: TGTGCCAGCAGTTTATTAGTGGGGAATTACGTCTATGGCTACACCTTC.

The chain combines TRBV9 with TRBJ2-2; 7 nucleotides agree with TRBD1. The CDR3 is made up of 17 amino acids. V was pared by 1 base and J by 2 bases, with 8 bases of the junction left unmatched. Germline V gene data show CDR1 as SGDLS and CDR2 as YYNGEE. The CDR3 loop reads CASSVLLGTVNTGELFF. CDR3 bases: TGTGCCAGCAGCGTACTTCTCGGGACAGTTAACACCGGGGAGCTGTTTTTT.

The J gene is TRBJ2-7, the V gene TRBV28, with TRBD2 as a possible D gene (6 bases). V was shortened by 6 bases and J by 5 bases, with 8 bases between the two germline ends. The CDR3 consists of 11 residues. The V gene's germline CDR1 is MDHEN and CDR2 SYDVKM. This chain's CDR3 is CASRTGDEQYF. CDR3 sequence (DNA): TGTGCCAGCAGGACGGGGGACGAGCAGTACTTC. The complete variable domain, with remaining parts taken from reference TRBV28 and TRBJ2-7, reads DVKVTQSSRYLVKRTGEKVFLECVQDMDHENMFWYRQDPGLGLRLIYFSYDVKMKEKGDIPEGYSVSREKKERFSLILESASTNQTSMYLCASRTGDEQYFGPGTRLTVT.

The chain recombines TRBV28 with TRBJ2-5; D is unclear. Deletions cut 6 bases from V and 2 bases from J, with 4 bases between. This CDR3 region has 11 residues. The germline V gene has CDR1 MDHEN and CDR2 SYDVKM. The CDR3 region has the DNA TGTGCCAGCAGCCGACAAGAGACCCAGTACTTC. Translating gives CASSRQETQYF.

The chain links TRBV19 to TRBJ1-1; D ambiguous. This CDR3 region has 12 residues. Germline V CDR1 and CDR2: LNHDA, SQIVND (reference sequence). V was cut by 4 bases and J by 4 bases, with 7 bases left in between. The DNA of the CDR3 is TGTGCCAGTAGTAGGAGGTTCACTGAAGCTTTCTTT. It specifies CASSRRFTEAFF.